This TCR beta chain was captured in a study of blood T cell repertoires in COVID-19. Recruited during active infection, patients (from Seattle) were subsequently followed longitudinally. Germline V gives CDR1 SGHDN, CDR2 FVKESK. V dropped 3 bases and J dropped 9; count of bases not matched to a gene: 22. The CDR3 runs to 19 residues. Using immunoSEQ multiplex PCR, the repertoire was profiled, and TCRdb retains in-frame clones only, with some absent. The repertoire has a few hundred thousand clones, roughly 86% of them found once; the top ten carry roughly 5%. V and J are TRBV14 and TRBJ2-1; 8 bases are a match to TRBD2. The sequence was obtained from a woman in her sixties or seventies with COVID-19, enrolled during active disease. Material: peripheral blood. DNA of the CDR3: TGTGCCAGCAGCCAGGCTGGGCCCGGAGGACTAGCTTCTTCAGGTGAGCAGTTCTTC. Translation: CASSQAGPGGLASSGEQFF.